This T cell receptor (beta chain) was captured in a study of blood T cell repertoires in COVID-19. Looking at the study overall: Whether acute or convalescent, the COVID-19 samples came from the United States, Italy and Spain. Sources were T cells, B-cell-depleted T cells, or PBMCs; the material itself was cDNA or gDNA.

Original handling: How many nucleated cells were present was estimated from reference gene primer amplification. Sequenced by immunoSEQ multiplex PCR; TCRdb stores in-frame clones only, minus some. V and J calls and clone size come straight from that table; D and trimming were deduced from the DNA. The table has 130,000 or so clones, roughly 90% seen once; the top ten hold 6.5% to 9%. This CDR3 has 12 amino acids. CDR1 is SGHDN, CDR2 FVKESK, per germline. Trimming took off 3 bases at V and 5 bases at J, with 7 bases between the two ends. This chain uses TRBV14 with TRBJ1-1; D remains unclear. The TCR comes from a man aged 50 to 60 with acute or convalescent COVID-19. The sample consisted of peripheral blood. In nucleotides, the CDR3 is TGTGCCAGCAGCCACCTCCCTACTGAAGCTTTCTTT. Amino acid sequence: CASSHLPTEAFF.